This T cell receptor beta chain was obtained from a study of cytomegalovirus exposure and HLA in healthy donors. Across the study: From donors who were HLA-typed, an early data release held around 80 million unique TCRs. Around 76% of 300 to 450 genotyped donors fell in the Caucasian-associated ancestry cluster. General observations from the study: A missense variant in DCLRE1C was later tied to TCR beta V- and J-gene trimming.

The V end was cut by 4 bases, the J end by 5 bases, with 6 bases between. Germline V gene sequence: CDR1 SGDLS, CDR2 YYNGEE. This CDR3 spans 11 amino acids. The PCR contained 60 Vbeta and 13 Jbeta primers. The assay was immunoSEQ multiplex PCR, and TCRdb's table has in-frame clones only and misses some. The sample consists of under 200,000 clones, about 80% of them appearing once. Points on this clone: Its antigen is currently unknown.

The sequence derives from a man aged 25-45 years in good health and CMV-seronegative. Sequences were obtained from PBMCs. This rearrangement joins TRBV9 to TRBJ2-5; D not certain. CDR3 sequence: CASSPGETQYF. The CDR3 coding sequence is TGTGCCAGCAGCCCCGGGGAGACCCAGTACTTC.